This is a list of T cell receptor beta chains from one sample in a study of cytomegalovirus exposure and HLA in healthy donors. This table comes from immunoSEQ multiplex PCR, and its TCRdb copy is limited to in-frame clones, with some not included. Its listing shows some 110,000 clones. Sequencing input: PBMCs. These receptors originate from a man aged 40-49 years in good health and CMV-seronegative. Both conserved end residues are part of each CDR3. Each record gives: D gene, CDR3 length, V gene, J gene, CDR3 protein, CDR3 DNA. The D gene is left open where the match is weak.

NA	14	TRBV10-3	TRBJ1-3	CAISDRGDGNTIYF	TGTGCCATCAGTGATCGGGGAGATGGAAACACCATATATTTT
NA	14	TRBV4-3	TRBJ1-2	CASSQVRGNYGYTF	TGCGCCAGCAGCCAGGTCAGGGGAAACTATGGCTACACCTTC
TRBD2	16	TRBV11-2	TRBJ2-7	CASSGRGGWGSYEQYF	TGTGCCAGCAGCGGGCGCGGGGGTTGGGGTTCCTACGAGCAGTACTTC
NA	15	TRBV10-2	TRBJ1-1	CASRHSGRENTEAFF	TGCGCCAGCAGACACTCCGGACGGGAGAACACTGAAGCTTTCTTT
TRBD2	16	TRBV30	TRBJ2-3	CAWRPRTSGIIDTQYF	TGTGCCTGGAGGCCTCGGACTAGCGGGATCATAGATACGCAGTATTTT
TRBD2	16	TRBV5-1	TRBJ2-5	CASSLQIAGGGETQYF	TGCGCCAGCAGCCTGCAAATAGCGGGAGGGGGGGAGACCCAGTACTTC
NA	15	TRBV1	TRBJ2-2	CTSRRLLRYTGELFF	TGCACCAGCAGGCGCCTCTTGCGATACACCGGGGAGCTGTTTTTT
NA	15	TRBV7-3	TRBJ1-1	CASSVTGLGGTEAFF	TGTGCCAGCAGCGTCACGGGGTTAGGAGGAACTGAAGCTTTCTTT
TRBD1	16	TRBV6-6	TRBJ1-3	CASRSGTGGAGNTIYF	TGTGCCAGCAGATCCGGGACAGGGGGCGCCGGAAACACCATATATTTT
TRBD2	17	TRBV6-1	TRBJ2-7	CASSAPRVAGGFYEQYF	TGTGCCAGCAGTGCCCCGAGAGTAGCGGGAGGCTTCTACGAGCAGTACTTC
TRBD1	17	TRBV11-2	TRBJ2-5	CASSLVHQTGKGETQYF	TGTGCCAGCAGCTTAGTCCACCAGACAGGGAAGGGAGAGACCCAGTACTTC
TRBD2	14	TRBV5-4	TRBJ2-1	CASSSRMGGDEQFF	TGTGCCAGCAGCTCCAGGATGGGAGGGGATGAGCAGTTCTTC
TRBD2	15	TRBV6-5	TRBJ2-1	CASSRAGGPSNEQFF	TGTGCCAGCAGCCGGGCGGGAGGGCCGTCGAATGAGCAGTTCTTC
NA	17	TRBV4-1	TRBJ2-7	CASSRRGGSSGSYEQYF	TGCGCCAGCAGCCGTCGAGGGGGTAGTAGTGGCTCCTACGAGCAGTACTTC
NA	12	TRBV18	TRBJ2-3	CASSQLVDTQYF	TGTGCCAGCTCGCAGCTAGTGGATACGCAGTATTTT
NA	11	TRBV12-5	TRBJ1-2	CASGSHYGYTF	TGTGCTAGTGGTTCTCACTATGGCTACACCTTC
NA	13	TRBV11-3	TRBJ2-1	CASSLGLALEQFF	TGTGCCAGCAGCTTAGGGCTAGCGCTTGAGCAGTTCTTC
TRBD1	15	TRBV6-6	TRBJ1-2	CASRLPGQDVYGYTF	TGTGCCAGCAGGCTACCGGGACAGGACGTCTATGGCTACACCTTC
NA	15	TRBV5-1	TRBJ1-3	CASRMESGGGNTIYF	TGCGCCAGCAGGATGGAGTCGGGGGGCGGAAACACCATATATTTT
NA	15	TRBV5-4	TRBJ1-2	CASTDAGAGAYGYTF	TGTGCCAGCACCGACGCGGGGGCAGGGGCCTATGGCTACACCTTC
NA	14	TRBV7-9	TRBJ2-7	CASRPNGNSYEQYF	TGTGCCAGCAGGCCTAATGGTAACTCCTACGAGCAGTACTTC
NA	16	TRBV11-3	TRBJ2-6	CASSFPGNSGANVLTF	TGTGCCAGCAGCTTCCCAGGGAACTCTGGGGCCAACGTCCTGACTTTC
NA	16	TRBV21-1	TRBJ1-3	CASSKVPAGGGNTIYF	TGTGCCAGCAGCAAAGTACCGGCAGGGGGGGGAAACACCATATATTTT
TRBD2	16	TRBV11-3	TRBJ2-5	CASSAPGRTRGETQYF	TGTGCCAGCAGCGCCCCAGGTCGGACGCGGGGGGAGACCCAGTACTTC
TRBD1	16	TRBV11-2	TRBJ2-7	CASGFGTGQRAYEQYF	TGTGCCAGCGGCTTTGGGACGGGACAGCGAGCCTACGAGCAGTACTTC
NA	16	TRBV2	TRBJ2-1	CASSDPGSSSYNEQFF	TGTGCCAGCAGTGATCCCGGTTCTAGCTCCTACAATGAGCAGTTCTTC